Listed here is a single T cell receptor beta chain. Sequenced by immunoSEQ multiplex PCR; TCRdb stores in-frame clones only, minus some. The sample has 90,000 or so clones, around 85% seen once; the top ten hold approximately 20%. This sample is part of a study of control samples from healthy donors and cancer patients. V was clipped by 3 bases and J by 5 bases, with 26 bases between them. Germline V CDR1 and CDR2: GTSNPN, SVGIG (reference sequence). The CDR3 contains 17 residues. This chain joins TRBV30 and TRBJ2-7; D could derive from TRBD1 or TRBD2 (6 bases each). The receptor was isolated from a man aged 25-45 years in good health. Sequenced: blood. CDR3 residues: CAWSTAFLGGGDHEQYF. CDR3 nucleotide sequence: TGTGCCTGGAGCACCGCTTTCCTCGGGGGCGGGGATCACGAGCAGTACTTC.